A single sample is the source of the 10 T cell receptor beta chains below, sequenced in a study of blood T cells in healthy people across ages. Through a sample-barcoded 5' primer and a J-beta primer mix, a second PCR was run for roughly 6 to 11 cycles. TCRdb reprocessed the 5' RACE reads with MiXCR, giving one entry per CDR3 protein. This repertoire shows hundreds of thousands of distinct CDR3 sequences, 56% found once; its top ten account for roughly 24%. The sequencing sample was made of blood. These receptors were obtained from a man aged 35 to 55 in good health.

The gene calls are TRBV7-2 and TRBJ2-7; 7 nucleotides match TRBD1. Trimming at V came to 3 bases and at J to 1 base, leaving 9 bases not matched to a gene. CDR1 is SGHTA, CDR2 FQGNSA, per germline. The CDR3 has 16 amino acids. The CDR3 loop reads CASSFSVRGNSYEQYF. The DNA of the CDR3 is TGTGCCAGCAGCTTCTCCGTCAGGGGGAATTCCTACGAGCAGTACTTC.

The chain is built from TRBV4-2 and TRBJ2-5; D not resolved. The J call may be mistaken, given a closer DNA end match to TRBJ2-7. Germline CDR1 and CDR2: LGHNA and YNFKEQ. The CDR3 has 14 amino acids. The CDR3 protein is CASSQEPGPYEQYF. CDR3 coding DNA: TGTGCCAGCAGCCAAGAGCCAGGACCTTACGAGCAGTACTTC.

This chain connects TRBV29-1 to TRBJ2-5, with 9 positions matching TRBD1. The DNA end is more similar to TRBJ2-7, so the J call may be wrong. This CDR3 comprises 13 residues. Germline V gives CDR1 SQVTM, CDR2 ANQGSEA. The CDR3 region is CSASGTGNHEQYF. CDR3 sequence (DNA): TGCAGCGCGTCTGGGACAGGGAACCACGAGCAGTACTTC.

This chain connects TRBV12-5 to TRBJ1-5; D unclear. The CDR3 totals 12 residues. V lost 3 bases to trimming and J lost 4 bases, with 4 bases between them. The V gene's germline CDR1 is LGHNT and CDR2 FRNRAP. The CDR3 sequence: CASGFYNQPQHF. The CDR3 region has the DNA TGTGCTAGTGGTTTCTATAATCAGCCCCAGCATTTT.

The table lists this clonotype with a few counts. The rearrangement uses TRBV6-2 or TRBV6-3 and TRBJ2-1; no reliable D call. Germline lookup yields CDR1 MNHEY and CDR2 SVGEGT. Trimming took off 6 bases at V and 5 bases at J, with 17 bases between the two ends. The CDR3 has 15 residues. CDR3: CASRTTGYENNEQFF. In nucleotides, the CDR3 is TGTGCCAGCAGGACAACTGGCTACGAAAACAATGAGCAGTTCTTC.

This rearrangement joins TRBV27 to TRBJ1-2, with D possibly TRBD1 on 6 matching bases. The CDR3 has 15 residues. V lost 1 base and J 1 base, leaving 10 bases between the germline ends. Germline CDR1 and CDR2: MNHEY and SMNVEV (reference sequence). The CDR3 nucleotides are TGTGCCAGCAGTTTATATGGGGGCATTAACTATGGCTACACCTTC. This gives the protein CASSLYGGINYGYTF.

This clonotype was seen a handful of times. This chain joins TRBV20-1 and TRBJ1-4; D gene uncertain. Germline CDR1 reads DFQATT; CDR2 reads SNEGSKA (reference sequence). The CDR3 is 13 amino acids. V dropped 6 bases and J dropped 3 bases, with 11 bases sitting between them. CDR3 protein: CSAGGGSNEKLFF. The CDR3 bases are TGCAGTGCCGGAGGAGGCTCTAATGAAAAACTGTTTTTT.

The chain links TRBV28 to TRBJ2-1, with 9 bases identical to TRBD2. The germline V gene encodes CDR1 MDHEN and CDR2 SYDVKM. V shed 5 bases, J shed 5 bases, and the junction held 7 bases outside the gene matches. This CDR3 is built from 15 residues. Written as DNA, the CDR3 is TGTGCCAGCAGTCTCGCGGGAGGGCCGGACAATGAGCAGTTCTTC. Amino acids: CASSLAGGPDNEQFF.

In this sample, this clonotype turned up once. The DNA of the CDR3 is TGTGCCACCAGTGATTTATTGGGGACCGGGGAGCTGTTTTTT. Translated: CATSDLLGTGELFF. The chain couples TRBV24-1 to TRBJ2-2; D is undetermined. The ends were cut back, 1 base at V and 5 bases at J, with 7 bases in the middle. The CDR3 spans 14 residues. Germline-derived CDR1 and CDR2 are KGHDR and SFDVKD.

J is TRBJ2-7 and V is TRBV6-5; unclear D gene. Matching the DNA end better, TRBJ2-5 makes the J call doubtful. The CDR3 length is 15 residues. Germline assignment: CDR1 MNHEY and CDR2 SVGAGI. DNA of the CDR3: TGTGCCAGCAGGAAAACGGCCGCGCCCGATGAGACCCAGTACTTC. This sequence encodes CASRKTAAPDETQYF.